This T cell receptor beta chain was captured by sequencing in a study of immune evolution from preneoplasia to lung adenocarcinoma. This clone was observed a few times. Between the mid-2010s and the late 2010s, patients underwent resection in Japan or China. Two lung cancer pathologists independently confirmed each histologic diagnosis. This CDR3 is built from 14 residues. The germline V gene encodes CDR1 SGHVS and CDR2 FNYEAQ. V dropped 1 base and J dropped 9; count of bases not matched to a gene: 3. Data came from immunoSEQ multiplex PCR; TCRdb stores just in-frame clones and leaves some out. Of about 14,000 clones in the sample, more than 65% are singletons; the top ten hold under 3%.

The V gene is TRBV7-6, the J gene TRBJ2-3; 11 bases are a match to TRBD2. Input material: FFPE minimally invasive lung adenocarcinoma tissue. This clonotype originated in a person aged 55-80 years with lung adenocarcinoma. Written as DNA, the CDR3 is TGTGCCAGCAGCTTAGGGCTAGCGGGAGGAACGCAGTATTTT. Protein: CASSLGLAGGTQYF.